These T cell receptor beta chains were read from a single sample in a study of blood T cell repertoires in COVID-19. The data were produced by immunoSEQ multiplex PCR, yet TCRdb's version contains in-frame clones alone and is incomplete. Altogether fewer than 300,000 clones are present, roughly 79% being singletons, with the ten largest covering 2.5% to 3%. Sequencing was carried out using peripheral blood. The origin of the receptors is a woman aged 55-69 years with active or convalescent COVID-19. CDR3s include the opening cysteine and the closing phenylalanine or tryptophan. D genes are given only for firm matches. For some rows the clone size is stated as once, few or many, or as a class when expanded; others skip it.

>TRBJ1-1|TRBD1|TRBV6-1|-
TGTGCCAGCAGTGATGGACAGGTGGGGACTGAAGCTTTCTTT
CASSDGQVGTEAFF
>TRBJ1-2|TRBD1|TRBV19|-
TGTGCCAGTATAGCGACAGGGGCAGACTATGGCTACACCTTC
CASIATGADYGYTF
>TRBJ1-5|TRBD1|TRBV4-3|-
TGCGCCAGCAGCCTTTCAGGGGGCTCGGGCCAGCCCCAGCATTTT
CASSLSGGSGQPQHF
>TRBJ2-7|-|TRBV6-5|-
TGTGCCAGCCGGAGGGGCGGGCAGTACTTC
CASRRGGQYF
>TRBJ2-2|-|TRBV7-9|few
TGTGCCAGCAGCTTACCGGCAGGGTTGAACACCGGGGAGCTGTTTTTT
CASSLPAGLNTGELFF
>TRBJ1-5|TRBD1|TRBV4-2|-
TGTGCCAGCAGCCCATCCGGGACAGGGAGGGGTAGCAATCAGCCCCAGCATTTT
CASSPSGTGRGSNQPQHF
>TRBJ2-7|-|TRBV10-3|-
TGTGCCATCAGTGAGTCGTCCTTAAGGGTCAGGGGCGAGCAGTACTTC
CAISESSLRVRGEQYF
>TRBJ1-3|-|TRBV4-1|few
TGCGCCAGCAGCCAAGTTTCTCCTGGAAACACCATATATTTT
CASSQVSPGNTIYF
>TRBJ2-3|-|TRBV11-2|once
TGTGCCAGCAGCCCCCAGAGGAGTAGAGATACGCAGTATTTT
CASSPQRSRDTQYF
>TRBJ2-3|TRBD2|TRBV6-1|-
TGTGCCAGCAGTGAGGGGGGGGTGAGAACAGATACGCAGTATTTT
CASSEGGVRTDTQYF
>TRBJ2-5|-|TRBV9|-
TGTGCCAGCAGCGCAAGAGGGGGGGGCCTCCAAGAGACCCAGTACTTC
CASSARGGGLQETQYF
>TRBJ2-7|TRBD2|TRBV6-4|-
TGTGCCAGCAGTGACTCTGTAGCGGGGGGGCACCACGAGCAGTACTTC
CASSDSVAGGHHEQYF
>TRBJ1-3|-|TRBV5-4|few
TGTGCCAGCAGCCCTAGCGGGTCCGGAAACACCATATATTTT
CASSPSGSGNTIYF
>TRBJ1-5|-|TRBV7-8|-
TGTGCCAGCAGCCGCTCCCTATGGCGGCAGCCCCAGCATTTT
CASSRSLWRQPQHF
>TRBJ1-1|-|TRBV20-1|-
TGCAGTGCTCGGGAAGTAGCTGAAGCTTTCTTT
CSAREVAEAFF
>TRBJ1-1|-|TRBV7-8|-
TGTGCCAGCAGCTTATGGGCAGGGGATTTAGCTGAAGCTTTCTTT
CASSLWAGDLAEAFF
>TRBJ2-2|-|TRBV10-3|-
TGTGCCATCAGTGAGCTAAGGGGGTCGAACACCGGGGAGCTGTTTTTT
CAISELRGSNTGELFF
>TRBJ1-2|-|TRBV6-5|-
TGTGCCAGCAGTTACTCGAGGAGCGAAATTGGCTACACCTTC
CASSYSRSEIGYTF
>TRBJ2-2|TRBD1|TRBV4-1|-
TGCGCCAGCAGCCAAGATTCGGGACAGTCCACCGGGGAGCTGTTTTTT
CASSQDSGQSTGELFF
>TRBJ2-4|-|TRBV7-2|-
TGTGCCAGCAGTTCGTGGAGCAGGGCCCAAAACATTCAGTACTTC
CASSSWSRAQNIQYF
>TRBJ1-4|TRBD1|TRBV19|-
TGTGCCAGTAGTATCAACAGGGGGAATGAAAAACTGTTTTTT
CASSINRGNEKLFF
>TRBJ1-2|-|TRBV7-3|-
TGTGCCAGCAGCTCTCCCCGACAGAGAGGCTACACCTTC
CASSSPRQRGYTF
>TRBJ1-1|-|TRBV6-5|-
TGTGCCAGCACCCGGAACACTGAAGCTTTCTTT
CASTRNTEAFF
>TRBJ1-4|-|TRBV19|many
TGTGCCAGTACCACAGGAGCTGCAACTAATGAAAAACTGTTTTTT
CASTTGAATNEKLFF
>TRBJ1-5|-|TRBV15|-
TGTGCCACCAGCAGAGGGCCAGGTTTAAATCAGCCCCAGCATTTT
CATSRGPGLNQPQHF
>TRBJ1-1|-|TRBV5-4|-
TGTGCCAGCTTCTATTCGCGCGGGGTTCGGACTGAAGCTTTCTTT
CASFYSRGVRTEAFF
>TRBJ2-1|TRBD2|TRBV3-1/TRBV3-2|-
TGTGCCAGCAGCCCTAGCGGGGAATACAATGAGCAGTTCTTC
CASSPSGEYNEQFF
>TRBJ1-1|TRBD1|TRBV7-3|-
TGTGCCAGCAGCCCCGGGACAGGGGGAACTGAAGCTTTCTTT
CASSPGTGGTEAFF
>TRBJ2-1|TRBD2|TRBV19|-
TGTGCCAGTAGTATTGGGAGCGGGGGGTTTTCCTACAATGAGCAGTTCTTC
CASSIGSGGFSYNEQFF
>TRBJ2-5|TRBD2|TRBV9|-
TGTGCCAGCAGCCCCGGACTAGCGGGGGGGCAACTAGAGACCCAGTACTTC
CASSPGLAGGQLETQYF